The 4 T cell receptor beta chains below were found in one sample sequenced in a study of blood T cell repertoires in COVID-19. Assay used: immunoSEQ multiplex PCR; TCRdb lists only in-frame clones, some missing. The sample holds 200,000 to 300,000 clones, roughly 83% seen once. Sequencing was carried out using peripheral blood. These receptors originate from a man aged 40-49 years with acute or convalescent COVID-19.

This clone has a handful of counts. V is TRBV4-2 and J is TRBJ2-3; weak D call: TRBD2 (5 bases). With 0 bases removed from V and 7 bases from J, the gap between germline ends came to 8 bases. The CDR3 extends over 13 amino acids. Germline CDR1 reads LGHNA; CDR2 reads YNFKEQ. The CDR3 reads CASSQDLAYTQYF. The CDR3 DNA follows: TGTGCCAGCAGCCAAGATCTAGCCTATACGCAGTATTTT.

This chain uses TRBV19 with TRBJ1-5; 8 bases are shared with TRBD1. The CDR3 consists of 17 residues. With V trimmed by 9 bases and J by 0 bases, 13 bases remained unmatched. In germline, CDR1 is LNHDA, CDR2 SQIVND (reference sequence). The CDR3 reads CASRTRQGPYSNQPQHF. CDR3 DNA sequence: TGTGCCAGCAGGACTCGACAGGGGCCTTATAGCAATCAGCCCCAGCATTTT.

This clone was detected once. This chain uses TRBV3-1 (or the pseudogene TRBV3-2) with TRBJ2-7; a possible D gene is TRBD2 (5 bases). CDR1 and CDR2 from the germline V gene are LGHDT and YNNKEL (reference sequence). V was pared by 1 base and J by 4 bases, with 8 bases between. The CDR3 consists of 13 residues. In DNA form, the CDR3 reads TGTGCCAGCAGCCAAGTGAGAGGGTACGAGCAGTACTTC. This sequence encodes CASSQVRGYEQYF.

The CDR3 protein is CASSIRAGVGGEQYF. For the CDR3, the DNA is TGTGCCAGTAGTATTCGAGCGGGAGTTGGTGGCGAGCAGTACTTC. The chain joins TRBV19 to TRBJ2-7; 8 bases align to TRBD2. Germline-derived CDR1 and CDR2 are LNHDA and SQIVND (reference sequence). The CDR3 runs 15 residues. With V trimmed by 3 bases and J by 6 bases, 10 bases remained unmatched.